This TCR beta chain originates from a study of T cell responses to AZD1222 COVID-19 vaccine. General study points: Receipt of two AZD1222 doses was followed by a rise in Spike-specific TCR breadth and depth. Seropositive AZD1222 recipients at baseline numbered only 6 or 7. Spike was spanned by vaccine-associated CD4 TCRs, with dominance at 160-218 and 743-854.

Per the germline V gene, CDR1 is ENHRY and CDR2 is SYGVKD. CDR3 length: 16 residues. The V segment lost 4 bases and the J segment 1 base; nucleotides outside the gene matches: 7. Sequencing was performed with immunoSEQ multiplex PCR; in TCRdb, only in-frame clones are kept and a portion is missing. The data hold about 90,000 clones, with roughly 88% observed a single time. Second doses at about 4 or about 12 weeks were pooled. This clone came up once. Its matching antigen is unknown. This TCR was sampled from an adult who received the AZD1222 COVID-19 vaccine. The rearrangement joins TRBV10-3 to TRBJ2-3; 8 bases match TRBD1. The sequencing used peripheral blood, collected 28 days after the second AZD1222 dose. The CDR3 here is CAISGLGGQGTDTQYF. In DNA, the CDR3 is TGTGCCATCAGTGGCCTCGGGGGACAGGGCACAGATACGCAGTATTTT.